This T cell receptor (beta chain) appears in the sequencing data of a study of cytomegalovirus exposure and HLA in healthy donors. Study-level information: In a previous analysis, approximately 110 million unique TCR beta sequences were found from 150 million to 200 million T cells.

Whole-study findings and limits: About 87% or about 30% of the time was how often most TCR beta V segments were productive, according to an earlier analysis. As a later analysis revealed, the rate of TCR association differed by HLA locus, with DRB1 most and HLA-C fewest.

The CDR3 consists of 14 residues. The V and J ends lost 3 bases and 6 bases respectively, with 11 bases between them. Germline CDR1 ENHRY, CDR2 SYGVKD. The study ran its PCR with 60 Vbeta and 13 Jbeta primers. This table comes from immunoSEQ multiplex PCR, and its TCRdb copy is limited to in-frame clones, with some not included. The table has about 150,000 clones, around 75% seen once; the top ten hold approximately 1.6%. On this clone itself: No antigen is known for it.

The V gene is TRBV10-3, the J gene TRBJ2-2; D is perhaps TRBD1 (5 bases). The receptor was derived from a woman between 18 and 29 years old in good health and CMV-seronegative. The sequenced material came from PBMCs. CDR3: CAISDPRVPGELFF. The CDR3 nucleotides read TGTGCCATCAGTGACCCCAGGGTCCCCGGGGAGCTGTTTTTT.